This record concerns one T cell receptor (beta chain) sequence. Its antigen is still unknown. Other DNA sequences in this sample translate to the same CDR3. This entry belongs to a study of human versus mouse CDR3 diversity and MHC coevolution. In the study overall: The immunoSEQ assay reportedly detects one in 200,000 T cells.

Clones were read by immunoSEQ multiplex PCR, and TCRdb kept only the in-frame ones, dropping some. The sample gives about 80,000 clones, 93% of which show up once; around 1.3% is in the top ten. Overall study results and limits: Among all groups, most of the three human donors showed least clonal inequality. iCHAO1 estimated the human TCR beta repertoire at 1.5 million to 2 million clonotypes.

The clonotype originates from a person between 30 and 69 years old in good health. The sample was naive CD4+ T cells from blood. As for subset: CD45RO-negative CD62L-positive naive CD4 T cells.

CDR3 DNA sequence: TGTGCCAGCAGTTTAGGCGGCTACGAGCAGTACTTC. Its protein is CASSLGGYEQYF. The V gene is TRBV28, the J gene TRBJ2-7; D unclear. This CDR3 region has 12 residues. V was clipped by 2 bases and J by 3 bases, with 5 bases between them. The germline CDR1 and CDR2 sequences are MDHEN and SYDVKM.